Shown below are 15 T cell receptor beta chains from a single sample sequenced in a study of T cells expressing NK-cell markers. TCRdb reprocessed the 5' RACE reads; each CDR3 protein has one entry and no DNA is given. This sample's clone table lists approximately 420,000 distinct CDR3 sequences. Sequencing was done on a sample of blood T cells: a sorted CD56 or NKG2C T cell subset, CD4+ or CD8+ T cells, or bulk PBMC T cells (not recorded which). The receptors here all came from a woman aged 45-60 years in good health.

CDR3 sequence reads: CASSIPPGRAGNEQFF. This rearrangement joins TRBV28 to TRBJ2-1; TCRdb's D gene call, TRBD2, goes unchecked for lack of DNA. The CDR3 length is 16 residues. The germline CDR1 and CDR2 sequences are MDHEN and SYDVKM.

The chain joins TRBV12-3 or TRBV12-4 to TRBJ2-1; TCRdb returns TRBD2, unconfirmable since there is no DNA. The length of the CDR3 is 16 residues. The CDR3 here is CASSFVSGSAYNEQFF.

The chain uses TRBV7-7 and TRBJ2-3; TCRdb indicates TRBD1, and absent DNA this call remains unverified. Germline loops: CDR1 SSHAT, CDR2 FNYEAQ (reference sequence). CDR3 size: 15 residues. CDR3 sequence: CASSLRDGTTDTQYF.

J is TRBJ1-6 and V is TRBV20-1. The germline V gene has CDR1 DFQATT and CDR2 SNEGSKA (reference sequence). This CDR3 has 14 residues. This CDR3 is CSATGPGDNSPLHF.

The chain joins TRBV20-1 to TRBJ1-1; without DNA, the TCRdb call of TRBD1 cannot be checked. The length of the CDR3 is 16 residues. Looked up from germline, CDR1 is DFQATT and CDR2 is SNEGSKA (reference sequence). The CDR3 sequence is CSARGFTGGAGTEAFF.

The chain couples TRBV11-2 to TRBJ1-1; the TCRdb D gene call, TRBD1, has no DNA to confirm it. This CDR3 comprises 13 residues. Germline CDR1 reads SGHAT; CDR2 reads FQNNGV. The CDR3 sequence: CASSLDPGTEAFF.

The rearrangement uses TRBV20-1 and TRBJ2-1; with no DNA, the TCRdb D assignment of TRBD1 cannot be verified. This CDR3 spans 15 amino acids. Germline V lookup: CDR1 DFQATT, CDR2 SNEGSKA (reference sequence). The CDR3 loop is CSARVPSGIGNEQFF.

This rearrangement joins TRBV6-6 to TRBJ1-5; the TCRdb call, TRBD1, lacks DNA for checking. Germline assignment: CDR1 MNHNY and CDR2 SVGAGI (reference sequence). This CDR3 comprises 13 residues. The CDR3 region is CASSKTGNQPQHF.

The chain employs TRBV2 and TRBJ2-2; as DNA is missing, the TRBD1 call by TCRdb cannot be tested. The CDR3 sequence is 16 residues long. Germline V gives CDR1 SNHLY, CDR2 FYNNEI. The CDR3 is CASGAQETSNTGELFF.

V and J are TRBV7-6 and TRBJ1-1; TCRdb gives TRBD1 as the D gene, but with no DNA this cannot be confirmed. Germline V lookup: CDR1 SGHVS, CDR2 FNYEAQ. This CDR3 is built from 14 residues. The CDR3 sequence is CASSFSPGTTGAFF.

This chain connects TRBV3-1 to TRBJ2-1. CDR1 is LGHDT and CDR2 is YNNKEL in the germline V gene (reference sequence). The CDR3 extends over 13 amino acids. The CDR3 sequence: CASSQGLEAVQFF.

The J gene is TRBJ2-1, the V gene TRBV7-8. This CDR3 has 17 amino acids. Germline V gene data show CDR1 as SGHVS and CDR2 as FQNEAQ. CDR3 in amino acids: CASSLALSGIAYNEQFF.

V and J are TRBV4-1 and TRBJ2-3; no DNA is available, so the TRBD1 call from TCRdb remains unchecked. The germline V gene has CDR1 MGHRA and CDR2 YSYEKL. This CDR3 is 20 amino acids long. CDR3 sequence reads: CASSQDRVAGRLKSTDTQYF.

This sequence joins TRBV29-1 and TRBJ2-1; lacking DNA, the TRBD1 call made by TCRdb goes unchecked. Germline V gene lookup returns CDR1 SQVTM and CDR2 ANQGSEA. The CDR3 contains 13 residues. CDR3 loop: CSALGGDYNEQFF.

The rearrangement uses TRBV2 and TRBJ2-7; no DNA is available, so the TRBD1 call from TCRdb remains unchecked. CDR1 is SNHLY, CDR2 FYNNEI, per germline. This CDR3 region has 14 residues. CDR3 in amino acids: CASGGGTGGSEQYF.